Listed below are T cell receptor beta chains from one sample, sequenced in a study of blood T cell repertoires in COVID-19. The protocol was immunoSEQ multiplex PCR, while the TCRdb copy is restricted to in-frame clones and leaves out a portion. The profile shows around 250,000 clones, about 90% of them singletons. The sequenced material came from PBMCs or T cells enriched from blood (not recorded which). These TCRs come from a human donor in a cohort exposed to, infected with or recovered from COVID-19 (not recorded which). The donor label of this sample is uncertain. CDR3s include the opening cysteine and the closing phenylalanine or tryptophan. A D gene is named only where the DNA matches it firmly. Rows may omit the clone size; those that give it use once, few, many or a size class.

d_call: .
clone_size: .
v_call: TRBV10-3
j_call: TRBJ1-1
cdr3_aa: CAISSNQGDTEAFF
cdr3_nt: TGTGCCATCAGTTCAAACCAGGGCGACACTGAAGCTTTCTTT

d_call: .
clone_size: .
v_call: TRBV30
j_call: TRBJ1-1
cdr3_aa: CARAGTSDRLNTEAFF
cdr3_nt: TGTGCCCGAGCCGGAACCTCCGACAGACTGAACACTGAAGCTTTCTTT

d_call: TRBD1
clone_size: .
v_call: TRBV7-9
j_call: TRBJ2-7
cdr3_aa: CASSTTGDHEQYF
cdr3_nt: TGTGCCAGCAGCACTACAGGGGACCACGAGCAGTACTTC

d_call: TRBD1
clone_size: .
v_call: TRBV11-2
j_call: TRBJ1-2
cdr3_aa: CASSTGVGPGYTF
cdr3_nt: TGTGCCAGCAGCACAGGGGTGGGCCCTGGCTACACCTTC

d_call: TRBD1
clone_size: .
v_call: TRBV10-3
j_call: TRBJ1-3
cdr3_aa: CAIPRTGRAGNTIYF
cdr3_nt: TGTGCCATCCCTAGGACAGGAAGGGCTGGAAACACCATATATTTT

d_call: TRBD2
clone_size: .
v_call: TRBV2
j_call: TRBJ2-7
cdr3_aa: CASSEQGGNEQYF
cdr3_nt: TGTGCCAGCAGTGAGCAGGGAGGGAACGAGCAGTACTTC

d_call: TRBD1
clone_size: .
v_call: TRBV19
j_call: TRBJ1-1
cdr3_aa: CASSPGAGGTEAFF
cdr3_nt: TGTGCCAGTTCCCCTGGGGCAGGGGGCACTGAAGCTTTCTTT

d_call: TRBD1
clone_size: .
v_call: TRBV7-2
j_call: TRBJ1-2
cdr3_aa: CASSFDRVQGYTF
cdr3_nt: TGTGCCAGCAGTTTCGACAGGGTGCAGGGCTACACCTTC

d_call: .
clone_size: few
v_call: TRBV7-3
j_call: TRBJ1-6
cdr3_aa: CASSLSGVSPLHF
cdr3_nt: TGTGCCAGCAGCTTGTCGGGGGTTTCACCCCTCCACTTT

d_call: .
clone_size: .
v_call: TRBV30
j_call: TRBJ2-3
cdr3_aa: CAWSGNRRTDTQYF
cdr3_nt: TGTGCCTGGAGTGGGAACAGGCGCACAGATACGCAGTATTTT

d_call: .
clone_size: .
v_call: TRBV11-2
j_call: TRBJ2-7
cdr3_aa: CASSLALKSSYEQYF
cdr3_nt: TGTGCCAGCAGCTTAGCACTTAAAAGCTCCTACGAGCAGTACTTC

d_call: TRBD1
clone_size: .
v_call: TRBV5-5
j_call: TRBJ1-3
cdr3_aa: CASSSTLPGQGAGNTIYF
cdr3_nt: TGTGCCAGCAGCTCAACGCTCCCGGGACAGGGGGCTGGAAACACCATATATTTT

d_call: TRBD1
clone_size: .
v_call: TRBV11-3
j_call: TRBJ2-1
cdr3_aa: CASSTGQGTYNEQFF
cdr3_nt: TGTGCCAGCAGCACCGGACAGGGAACCTACAATGAGCAGTTCTTC

d_call: .
clone_size: .
v_call: TRBV19
j_call: TRBJ1-1
cdr3_aa: CASSIGAGVMNTEAFF
cdr3_nt: TGTGCCAGTAGTATCGGGGCAGGGGTTATGAACACTGAAGCTTTCTTT

d_call: TRBD1
clone_size: .
v_call: TRBV6-5
j_call: TRBJ2-7
cdr3_aa: CASSSPGQGEREQYF
cdr3_nt: TGTGCCAGCAGTTCCCCGGGACAGGGGGAGCGCGAGCAGTACTTC

d_call: .
clone_size: .
v_call: TRBV9
j_call: TRBJ1-1
cdr3_aa: CASSGDTLNTEAFF
cdr3_nt: TGTGCCAGCAGCGGAGACACTTTGAACACTGAAGCTTTCTTT

d_call: TRBD1
clone_size: .
v_call: TRBV6-6
j_call: TRBJ1-5
cdr3_aa: CASRPGQDSNQPQHF
cdr3_nt: TGTGCCAGCAGGCCGGGACAGGATAGCAATCAGCCCCAGCATTTT

d_call: TRBD2
clone_size: .
v_call: TRBV5-1
j_call: TRBJ2-7
cdr3_aa: CASSLGGGGINYEQYF
cdr3_nt: TGCGCCAGCAGCTTGGGCGGCGGGGGAATCAACTACGAGCAGTACTTC

d_call: TRBD1
clone_size: .
v_call: TRBV7-2
j_call: TRBJ1-4
cdr3_aa: CASSLKTGANEKLFF
cdr3_nt: TGTGCCAGCAGCTTAAAGACAGGGGCCAATGAAAAACTGTTTTTT

d_call: .
clone_size: .
v_call: TRBV21-1
j_call: TRBJ1-5
cdr3_aa: CASSKGQGSNQPQHF
cdr3_nt: TGTGCCAGCAGCAAAGGCCAGGGTAGCAATCAGCCCCAGCATTTT

d_call: .
clone_size: .
v_call: TRBV11-2
j_call: TRBJ2-2
cdr3_aa: CASSLTVLTGELFF
cdr3_nt: TGTGCCAGCAGCTTAACCGTACTGACCGGGGAGCTGTTTTTT

d_call: TRBD1
clone_size: .
v_call: TRBV11-2
j_call: TRBJ1-6
cdr3_aa: CASSLRPQGDSPLHF
cdr3_nt: TGTGCCAGCAGCTTAAGGCCCCAGGGGGATTCACCCCTCCACTTT

d_call: TRBD1
clone_size: few
v_call: TRBV6-2/TRBV6-3
j_call: TRBJ2-7
cdr3_aa: CASSYSGTGSYEQYF
cdr3_nt: TGTGCCAGCAGTTACTCCGGGACAGGGTCCTACGAGCAGTACTTC

d_call: .
clone_size: few
v_call: TRBV6-2/TRBV6-3
j_call: TRBJ2-7
cdr3_aa: CASSYSLAGYEQYF
cdr3_nt: TGTGCCAGCAGTTACTCGCTAGCCGGCTACGAGCAGTACTTC

d_call: TRBD1
clone_size: .
v_call: TRBV27
j_call: TRBJ1-3
cdr3_aa: CASRPGQGVGNTIYF
cdr3_nt: TGTGCCAGCAGGCCGGGACAGGGGGTTGGAAACACCATATATTTT

d_call: TRBD1
clone_size: .
v_call: TRBV5-5
j_call: TRBJ2-2
cdr3_aa: CASSPRQGGTGELFF
cdr3_nt: TGTGCCAGCAGCCCCAGACAGGGCGGTACCGGGGAGCTGTTTTTT

d_call: .
clone_size: .
v_call: TRBV4-2
j_call: TRBJ1-1
cdr3_aa: CASSQVGAETAFF
cdr3_nt: TGTGCCAGCAGCCAGGTCGGTGCGGAGACGGCTTTCTTT

d_call: .
clone_size: .
v_call: TRBV6-5
j_call: TRBJ2-7
cdr3_aa: CASSYGRQRTYEQYF
cdr3_nt: TGTGCCAGCAGTTACGGCCGCCAGCGGACCTACGAGCAGTACTTC

d_call: TRBD1
clone_size: .
v_call: TRBV5-6
j_call: TRBJ1-5
cdr3_aa: CASSSGQGYQPQHF
cdr3_nt: TGTGCCAGCAGCTCTGGACAGGGCTATCAGCCCCAGCATTTT

d_call: .
clone_size: .
v_call: TRBV21-1
j_call: TRBJ2-3
cdr3_aa: CATYRDRLPIPSTDTQYF
cdr3_nt: TGTGCCACATACCGGGACAGGCTACCAATTCCTAGCACAGATACGCAGTATTTT

d_call: .
clone_size: .
v_call: TRBV5-1
j_call: TRBJ2-1
cdr3_aa: CASRQVGGNEQFF
cdr3_nt: TGCGCCAGCAGACAGGTCGGGGGCAATGAGCAGTTCTTC

d_call: .
clone_size: .
v_call: TRBV5-1
j_call: TRBJ1-2
cdr3_aa: CASSPAPTNYGYTF
cdr3_nt: TGCGCCAGCAGCCCAGCGCCCACTAACTATGGCTACACCTTC

d_call: TRBD2
clone_size: .
v_call: TRBV2
j_call: TRBJ2-5
cdr3_aa: CASMGLAGGKTQYF
cdr3_nt: TGTGCCAGCATGGGACTAGCGGGGGGAAAGACCCAGTACTTC

d_call: TRBD2
clone_size: few
v_call: TRBV4-1
j_call: TRBJ2-1
cdr3_aa: CASSLSGGTYNEQFF
cdr3_nt: TGCGCCAGCAGCTTAAGCGGGGGGACCTACAATGAGCAGTTCTTC

d_call: TRBD1
clone_size: .
v_call: TRBV19
j_call: TRBJ2-1
cdr3_aa: CASTDRGHYNEQFF
cdr3_nt: TGTGCCAGTACGGACAGGGGACACTACAATGAGCAGTTCTTC

d_call: .
clone_size: .
v_call: TRBV24-1
j_call: TRBJ1-1
cdr3_aa: CATSEAETEAFF
cdr3_nt: TGTGCCACCAGTGAGGCGGAGACTGAAGCTTTCTTT

d_call: .
clone_size: .
v_call: TRBV7-2
j_call: TRBJ1-2
cdr3_aa: CASSSSRGFYGYTF
cdr3_nt: TGTGCCAGCAGCTCCTCCAGGGGATTCTATGGCTACACCTTC

d_call: .
clone_size: .
v_call: TRBV18
j_call: TRBJ1-3
cdr3_aa: CASSRAEGAAGNTIYF
cdr3_nt: TGTGCCAGCTCACGGGCGGAGGGAGCAGCAGGAAACACCATATATTTT

d_call: TRBD1
clone_size: once
v_call: TRBV9
j_call: TRBJ2-1
cdr3_aa: CASSVEGAPYNEQFF
cdr3_nt: TGTGCCAGCAGCGTAGAGGGGGCCCCCTACAATGAGCAGTTCTTC

d_call: .
clone_size: .
v_call: TRBV21-1
j_call: TRBJ1-1
cdr3_aa: CASSKGGGGLAEAFF
cdr3_nt: TGTGCCAGCAGCAAAGGTGGTGGGGGGTTGGCTGAAGCTTTCTTT

d_call: .
clone_size: .
v_call: TRBV5-4
j_call: TRBJ2-3
cdr3_aa: CASSKDLGGTDTQYF
cdr3_nt: TGTGCCAGCAGCAAGGACCTAGGGGGCACAGATACGCAGTATTTT

d_call: .
clone_size: once
v_call: TRBV7-3
j_call: TRBJ1-2
cdr3_aa: CASSLGGYGYGYTF
cdr3_nt: TGTGCCAGCAGTTTAGGGGGGTATGGCTATGGCTACACCTTC

d_call: TRBD1
clone_size: .
v_call: TRBV6-5
j_call: TRBJ1-1
cdr3_aa: CASSYSGQGMMAFF
cdr3_nt: TGTGCCAGCAGTTACTCAGGACAGGGGATGATGGCTTTCTTT

d_call: TRBD2
clone_size: .
v_call: TRBV4-2
j_call: TRBJ2-3
cdr3_aa: CASSQDRTSGGNTQYF
cdr3_nt: TGTGCCAGCAGCCAAGATAGGACCAGCGGGGGGAATACGCAGTATTTT

d_call: TRBD1
clone_size: once
v_call: TRBV5-6
j_call: TRBJ1-1
cdr3_aa: CASSYRGRSNTEAFF
cdr3_nt: TGTGCCAGCAGCTACAGGGGGCGATCGAACACTGAAGCTTTCTTT

d_call: .
clone_size: .
v_call: TRBV20-1
j_call: TRBJ2-7
cdr3_aa: CSAGRDEQYF
cdr3_nt: TGCAGTGCTGGCCGGGACGAGCAGTACTTC

d_call: .
clone_size: .
v_call: TRBV10-3
j_call: TRBJ1-4
cdr3_aa: CATSPAATNEKLFF
cdr3_nt: TGTGCCACCTCCCCCGCAGCAACTAATGAAAAACTGTTTTTT

d_call: .
clone_size: .
v_call: TRBV9
j_call: TRBJ2-3
cdr3_aa: CASSVVDGPTDTQYF
cdr3_nt: TGTGCCAGCAGCGTAGTGGATGGGCCCACAGATACGCAGTATTTT

d_call: .
clone_size: .
v_call: TRBV29-1
j_call: TRBJ1-1
cdr3_aa: CSAPTQEGTEAFF
cdr3_nt: TGCAGCGCCCCGACTCAGGAGGGCACTGAAGCTTTCTTT

d_call: TRBD1
clone_size: .
v_call: TRBV4-1
j_call: TRBJ1-3
cdr3_aa: CASSQDRWTGSGNTIYF
cdr3_nt: TGCGCCAGCAGCCAAGATCGGTGGACAGGATCTGGAAACACCATATATTTT

d_call: .
clone_size: .
v_call: TRBV6-5
j_call: TRBJ2-1
cdr3_aa: CASSYSQGFLGNEQFF
cdr3_nt: TGTGCCAGCAGTTACTCCCAGGGGTTCCTAGGCAATGAGCAGTTCTTC

d_call: TRBD1
clone_size: .
v_call: TRBV12-5
j_call: TRBJ2-7
cdr3_aa: CASGTGTDSSYEQYF
cdr3_nt: TGTGCTAGTGGGACCGGGACAGACAGCTCCTACGAGCAGTACTTC

d_call: TRBD2
clone_size: .
v_call: TRBV30
j_call: TRBJ2-1
cdr3_aa: CAWSVIGGGAHEQFF
cdr3_nt: TGTGCCTGGAGTGTTATCGGCGGGGGGGCACATGAGCAGTTCTTC